This entry features one T cell receptor (beta chain) sequence. It has no known antigen specificity. Nothing much larger sits one base from this clone, and base qualities are not available. This specimen comes from a study of shared T cell receptors in the human thymus (dated by TCRdb to 2020 to 2022). Regarding the study in general: The study examined how self-reactive, shared T-cell receptor alpha chains are generated in the human thymus.

Library creation used the immunoSEQ multiplex PCR assay. What TCRdb holds here is the immuneACCESS table cut down to in-frame rearrangements. Part of the clones is not present; checked against another copy, under half of the missing clones reflect an unresolved V gene, and the others are unexplained. The sample table shows 600,000 or so clones, and 70% to 90% are seen once. The top ten clonotypes cover 0.0094% of the sample. The same sample was also studied in work on human thymus T cells. According to the second study: Immunologically healthy infants undergoing open corrective cardiac surgery for congenital heart defects in Finland were used as donors. Thymus tissue was obtained as surgical resects removed during corrective cardiac surgery. Both the thymic and the peripheral blood repertoires appeared to show biased V and J gene segment usage. The related research reported highly overlapping thymic TCR repertoires among unrelated individuals. TCR alpha and beta repertoires from roughly eight infant thymus samples and a few related peripheral blood samples were characterized in the study. The infant donors were about 6 to 244 days old, and the cohort included about 6 males and a couple of females. Thymocytes were freed from the tissue by mechanical means and kept at -70 degrees C as pellets of roughly 9-30 million cells. A QIAsymphony instrument was used to extract genomic DNA from frozen cell pellets. TCRB and TCRAD loci were amplified from a standardized quantity of quality-controlled genomic DNA using the immunoSEQ multiplex PCR assay. The V(D)J region was spanned by amplicons of a length sufficient to cover the CDR3 and to identify V and J genes. Through the commercial immunoSEQ service, the amplicons were sequenced on an Illumina platform. Primer bias and sequencing errors were corrected as previously described, and TCRAD and TCRB definitions were based on the IMGT database. immunoSEQ Analyzer 3.0 and VDJTools were used for repertoire analysis, which covered basic statistics, V/J segment usage, diversity estimates, rarefaction and pairwise overlap. Diversity was estimated with Chao1, ChaoE, Efron-Thisted, Shannon and inverse Simpson indices, and also on datasets down-sampled to the smallest sample. For repertoire overlap, CDR3 nucleotide sequence, V gene and J gene had to match strictly, and clustering was done by Jaccard-based multidimensional scaling. On average, roughly 810,000 unique TCRB clonotypes were obtained from thymus samples, compared with about 84,000 from blood samples.

The sequenced material came from thymocytes. The source of this sequence is a boy younger than two with a congenital heart defect. Donor details come from another sample of the same person, matched by shared clones.

The nucleotide sequence reads as follows: TGTGCCACCAGCAGACAGCGGGAGCCAAGGGTAGATACGCAGTATTTT. Its translation is CATSRQREPRVDTQYF. The chain uses TRBV15 and TRBJ2-3; a stretch of 8 junction bases matches TRBD2. The CDR3 measures 16 amino acids from cysteine to phenylalanine. CDR3 DNA only is kept here, 48 bases in frame from base 1. V loses 2 bases at its end and J loses 5 bases; junction bases beyond the gene matches: 9. Via the germline V gene (reference sequence), CDR1 is LNHNV and CDR2 YYDKDF.